This is a list of T cell receptor beta chains from one sample in a study of T cells after yellow fever vaccination. TCRdb processed the 5' RACE reads anew with MiXCR; each CDR3 protein has one entry. This table holds roughly 68,000 distinct CDR3 sequences, more than 6.5% found once. The sample was CD8+ T cells sorted from PBMCs, taken roughly 45 days after the first yellow fever vaccination. These receptors all stem from a man between 18 and 29 years old who received the YFV17D yellow fever vaccine. CDR3s include the opening cysteine and the closing phenylalanine or tryptophan. The order of the fields is D gene, J gene, V gene, CDR3 protein. The D gene is left open where the match is weak.

>TRBD1|TRBJ2-5|TRBV9
CASSVGQGVPVAQYF
>TRBD1|TRBJ1-1|TRBV4-3
CASSPQGAVEAFF
>.|TRBJ2-1|TRBV4-3
CASSQDLDQATNDEQFF
>.|TRBJ2-3|TRBV29-1
CSVEDIGTIDTQYF
>.|TRBJ2-4|TRBV30
CAWSAIQDIQYF
>.|TRBJ1-6|TRBV29-1
CSVTEGNRNSPLHF
>.|TRBJ2-1|TRBV27
CASSSGISRGASSYNEQFF
>.|TRBJ2-7|TRBV6-2/TRBV6-3
CANGTKTYEQYF
>.|TRBJ2-1|TRBV12-3/TRBV12-4
CATSRVLNEQFF
>.|TRBJ2-2|TRBV7-2
CASRGAQGTGELFF
>TRBD2|TRBJ2-2|TRBV11-2
CASSLGPLAGGLTGELFF
>.|TRBJ2-3|TRBV2
CASSRDTQYF
>TRBD1|TRBJ2-1|TRBV4-3
CASSLERDSVYNEQFF
>TRBD2|TRBJ2-5|TRBV7-2
CASSSLAGALYGTQYF
>TRBD1|TRBJ1-5|TRBV12-3/TRBV12-4
CASSFSLQGESNQPQHF
>.|TRBJ1-2|TRBV11-1
CASSLAPVGREGRYGYTF
>TRBD2|TRBJ2-3|TRBV11-2
CASSLLAGGLVDTQYF
>TRBD2|TRBJ2-5|TRBV28
CASSRGGQETQYF
>TRBD2|TRBJ2-1|TRBV7-8
CASSLAGLAGGHNEQFF
>TRBD2|TRBJ2-7|TRBV7-9
CASSLILGLDFNEQYF
>TRBD1|TRBJ2-1|TRBV5-1
CASLSGQGADEQFF
>.|TRBJ1-1|TRBV12-3/TRBV12-4
CASSDRGDTEAFF
>.|TRBJ1-1|TRBV4-3
CASSQGIGENTEAFF